These 27 T cell receptor beta chains were all obtained from the same sample, sequenced in a study of Graves' ophthalmopathy and Graves' hyperthyroidism listed by TCRdb under 2018. Sequencing was carried out with an Illumina HiSeq 2000. For repertoire sequencing, the TCR beta CDR3 regions were amplified from RNA transcripts. The first round of RT-PCR was done with HTBI primers and the Qiagen OneStep RT-PCR kit, and was followed by a second round of multiplex PCR, then size selection and purification. TCRdb cleaned the public reads at Q25 with fastp, built clones with MiXCR and kept in-frame beta chains. One record per CDR3 amino acid sequence lists the most common genes and DNA. The sample profile shows roughly 400,000 distinct CDR3 sequences; 17% of them were found once. The ten largest clones capture 2.4% of the sample. The sample comprised peripheral blood. These receptors all come from an adult woman with stable Graves' hyperthyroidism.

This clonotype was detected many times. The gene calls are TRBV6-5 and TRBJ1-2, with D perhaps TRBD1 (6 bases). V dropped 0 bases and J dropped 4 bases, with 15 bases sitting between them. The CDR3 contains 16 residues. CDR1 MNHEY and CDR2 SVGAGI come from the germline V gene. The CDR3 region has the DNA TGTGCCAGCAGTTACTCGCCAAAGGACAGTATCTATGGCTACACCTTC. The encoded protein is CASSYSPKDSIYGYTF.

This clonotype was picked up many times. The chain is built from TRBV6-2 or TRBV6-3 and TRBJ1-1; 8 bases are a match to TRBD1. The V gene's germline CDR1 is MNHEY and CDR2 SVGEGT. This CDR3 is 16 amino acids long. V lost 0 bases and J lost 3; bases outside the gene matches: 6. CDR3 residues: CASSYSGLQGDTEAFF. In nucleotides, the CDR3 is TGTGCCAGCAGTTACTCCGGACTACAGGGGGACACTGAAGCTTTCTTT.

This clonotype was seen ten or more times. CDR3 coding DNA: TGTGCCAGCAGCACAGACAGATTGTATAATTCACCCCTCCACTTT. It translates to CASSTDRLYNSPLHF. The rearrangement uses TRBV28 and TRBJ1-6; D possibly corresponds to TRBD1 (5 bases). The V end lost 6 bases, the J end lost 4 bases, and 13 bases lay between the germline ends. The CDR3 length is 15 residues. The germline gives CDR1 MDHEN, CDR2 SYDVKM.

This clonotype was counted ten times or more. The chain recombines TRBV6-1 with TRBJ2-5, with D perhaps TRBD1 (5 bases). This CDR3 is 13 amino acids long. Germline-derived CDR1 and CDR2 are MNHNS and SASEGT. V lost 6 bases, J lost 0 bases, and 8 bases lay in between. The CDR3 DNA is TGTGCCAGCAGAGTGACAGACCAAGAGACCCAGTACTTC. Translated, it gives CASRVTDQETQYF.

This clonotype was seen once. A junction end diverges from the germline sequence, so it may reflect a read error. V gene TRBV28 combines with J gene TRBJ1-2; the D gene is possibly TRBD1 (5 bases). The CDR3 spans 13 residues. CDR1 MDHEN and CDR2 SYDVKM come from the germline V gene. CDR3 protein: CASRILRDYGYTF. CDR3 sequence (DNA): TGTGCCAGCAGGATACTAAGGGACTATGGTTACACCTTC.

The table lists this clonotype with many counts. This chain links TRBV12-3 or TRBV12-4 with TRBJ2-5; TRBD2 is a possible D gene (7 bases). With 1 base removed from V and 5 bases from J, the gap between germline ends came to 17 bases. This CDR3 has 16 amino acids. CDR3 DNA: TGTGCCAGCAGTTTAGTTGGGGGGGCGGTCGGTGAGACCCAGTACTTC. It is translated as CASSLVGGAVGETQYF.

This clonotype was recorded at least ten times. The genes are TRBV7-8 and TRBJ1-1; no clear D. This CDR3 comprises 13 residues. The V end was cut by 1 base, the J end by 4 bases, with 7 bases between. The germline V gene encodes CDR1 SGHVS and CDR2 FQNEAQ. The CDR3 coding sequence is TGTGCCAGCAGCTTAGGCGGGGTCACTGAAGCTTTCTTT. Translating gives CASSLGGVTEAFF.

The chain carries TRBV7-8 and TRBJ2-4, with D possibly being TRBD1 (6 bases). The CDR3 extends over 15 amino acids. Germline V gives CDR1 SGHVS, CDR2 FQNEAQ. Trimming took 4 bases from V and 3 from J, leaving 13 bases between them. The DNA for the CDR3 is TGTGCCAGCAGCTCACACAGGGCTGTCAAAAACATTCAGTACTTC. Protein product: CASSSHRAVKNIQYF.

This clonotype appeared many times. The V and J genes are TRBV28 and TRBJ1-2; no reliable D call. CDR3 size: 14 residues. Between the trimmed V and J ends, which lost 6 bases and 6 bases, there was a span of 17 bases. The V gene's germline CDR1 is MDHEN and CDR2 SYDVKM. The CDR3 loop reads CASSVRLSRDGYTF. In DNA, the CDR3 is TGTGCCAGCAGCGTCCGACTGTCTCGCGATGGCTACACCTTC.

The chain uses TRBV9 and TRBJ2-7; 7 nucleotides align to TRBD2. V shed 0 bases, J shed 6 bases, and the junction held 6 bases outside the gene matches. Germline loops: CDR1 SGDLS, CDR2 YYNGEE. The CDR3 runs 14 residues. CDR3 loop: CASSVGGRAPEQYF. The CDR3 nucleotides read TGTGCCAGCAGCGTAGGAGGGAGGGCCCCCGAGCAGTACTTC.

Ten or more counts support this clonotype. An end of the junction differs from the germline gene, which may be a read error. The chain couples TRBV15 to TRBJ2-4; 7 bases match TRBD2. The germline gives CDR1 LNHNV, CDR2 YYDKDF (reference sequence). The CDR3 is 17 amino acids. The CDR3 nucleotides are TGTGCCACCAGCAGAGGGGGAGGGGAGGGGCTGTATAACATTAAGTACTTC. Translation: CATSRGGGEGLYNIKYF.

This clonotype was seen at least ten times. The chain employs TRBV6-2 or TRBV6-3 and TRBJ2-5; 9 nucleotides match TRBD2. CDR1 is MNHEY, CDR2 SVGEGT, per germline. The V gene end was trimmed by 4 bases and the J gene end by 7 bases; junction bases not matched to a gene: 10. CDR3 size: 15 residues. CDR3 protein: CASSWATSGLRTQYF. The CDR3 coding sequence is TGTGCCAGCAGTTGGGCGACTAGCGGCCTGCGGACCCAGTACTTC.

This clonotype has at least ten counts. The chain has TRBV5-1 and TRBJ2-7; a possible D gene is TRBD1 (6 bases). V lost 0 bases and J 3 bases, leaving 10 bases between the germline ends. The CDR3 totals 14 residues. Germline CDR1 SGHRS, CDR2 YFSETQ. The CDR3 DNA reads as TGCGCCAGCAGCTTGGGACAGGACCGCTACGAGCAGTACTTC. Translated, it gives CASSLGQDRYEQYF. The complete variable domain, with remaining parts taken from reference TRBV5-1 and TRBJ2-7, reads KAGVTQTPRYLIKTRGQQVTLSCSPISGHRSVSWYQQTPGQGLQFLFEYFSETQRNKGNFPGRFSGRQFSNSRSEMNVSTLELGDSALYLCASSLGQDRYEQYFGPGTRLTVT.

This clonotype was seen repeatedly, ten times or more. V and J are TRBV3-1 and TRBJ2-4; D remains ambiguous. The CDR3 has 18 residues. V dropped 3 bases and J dropped 3 bases, with 21 bases sitting between them. Germline lookup yields CDR1 LGHDT and CDR2 YNNKEL (reference sequence). The chain's CDR3 is CASSQSTQLGLDKNIQYF. CDR3 sequence (DNA): TGTGCCAGCAGCCAGAGTACCCAGTTAGGGCTGGACAAAAACATTCAGTACTTC.

The genes are TRBV7-8 and TRBJ2-2, with D tentatively TRBD1 or TRBD2 (7 bases each). Germline V gene data show CDR1 as SGHVS and CDR2 as FQNEAQ. V lost 3 bases to trimming and J lost 7 bases, with 24 bases between them. The CDR3 has 18 amino acids. The CDR3 here is CASSFSPGGGLAVGELFF. In DNA form, the CDR3 reads TGTGCCAGCAGCTTTTCCCCCGGAGGGGGCCTAGCGGTCGGGGAGCTGTTTTTT.

The gene calls are TRBV2 and TRBJ1-2; no firm D call. This CDR3 is built from 15 residues. Trimming took off 4 bases at V and 9 bases at J, with 21 bases between the two ends. The germline CDR1 and CDR2 sequences are SNHLY and FYNNEI. The CDR3 nucleotides read TGTGCCAGCAGTGCCATTAAAGACCGCGATCTGAGCTACACCTTC. This gives the protein CASSAIKDRDLSYTF.

The chain couples TRBV4-1 to TRBJ2-4, with D perhaps TRBD2 (6 bases). V lost 0 bases to trimming and J lost 8 bases, with 17 bases between them. The CDR3 is 16 amino acids. Germline lookup yields CDR1 MGHRA and CDR2 YSYEKL. The CDR3 loop is CASSQDRAAWRDIQYF. DNA for the CDR3: TGCGCCAGCAGCCAAGATAGAGCAGCCTGGAGGGACATTCAGTACTTC.

This clonotype was counted ten times or more. The chain couples TRBV29-1 to TRBJ1-5, with unresolved D. CDR3 length: 13 residues. Trimming removed 6 bases at V and 2 bases at J, with 11 bases between. Per the germline V gene, CDR1 is SQVTM and CDR2 is ANQGSEA. In DNA, the CDR3 is TGCAGCGTGGGCCGCGGGGGCAATCAGCCCCAGCATTTT. It translates to CSVGRGGNQPQHF.

CDR3: CASTQPGQGSSGYTF. Here the CDR3 DNA reads TGTGCCAGCACTCAGCCGGGACAGGGAAGTTCTGGCTACACCTTC. The chain combines TRBV6-1 with TRBJ1-2, with 9 bases that match TRBD1. CDR3 size: 15 residues. Germline loops: CDR1 MNHNS, CDR2 SASEGT. With V trimmed by 7 bases and J by 7 bases, 13 bases remained unmatched.

This clonotype was observed at least ten times. A much bigger clone sits one base away, suggesting this may be a read error. The gene calls are TRBV6-1 and TRBJ1-2; no clear D. Germline-derived CDR1 and CDR2 are MNHNS and SASEGT. The CDR3 has 14 residues. CDR3 sequence (DNA): TGTGCCAACAGTGAAGGGTGGGCTAACTATGGCTACACCTTC. This codes for CANSEGWANYGYTF.

The rearrangement uses TRBV3-1 and TRBJ1-1, with no clear D. Trimming removed 1 base at V and 1 base at J, with 22 bases between. Germline CDR1 is LGHDT and CDR2 is YNNKEL (reference sequence). CDR3 length: 19 residues. CDR3 loop: CASSQGFWQTGLRNTEAFF. The CDR3 coding sequence is TGTGCCAGCAGCCAAGGTTTCTGGCAGACTGGATTGAGGAACACTGAAGCTTTCTTT.

The V gene is TRBV27, the J gene TRBJ1-5, with D possibly TRBD1 on 6 matching bases. V was clipped by 6 bases and J by 4 bases, with 13 bases between them. In germline, CDR1 is MNHEY, CDR2 SMNVEV (reference sequence). This CDR3 comprises 14 residues. CDR3 amino acids: CASRPQGQNQPQHF. Here the CDR3 DNA reads TGTGCCAGCAGGCCCCAGGGGCAGAATCAGCCCCAGCATTTT.

Ten or more counts support this clonotype. The V gene is TRBV28, the J gene TRBJ1-5, with D unresolved. This CDR3 is 12 amino acids long. CDR1 and CDR2 from the germline V gene are MDHEN and SYDVKM. V was clipped by 8 bases and J by 3 bases, with 8 bases between them. The CDR3 loop is CASASPNQPQHF. The CDR3 coding sequence is TGTGCCAGCGCCTCGCCCAATCAGCCCCAGCATTTT. The full variable domain, rest sourced from reference TRBV28 and TRBJ1-5, is DVKVTQSSRYLVKRTGEKVFLECVQDMDHENMFWYRQDPGLGLRLIYFSYDVKMKEKGDIPEGYSVSREKKERFSLILESASTNQTSMYLCASASPNQPQHFGDGTRLSIL.

This clonotype was found many times. This chain uses TRBV27 with TRBJ2-2; D unresolved. There are 15 residues in the CDR3. V lost 4 bases, J lost 0 bases, and 9 bases lay in between. From germline, CDR1 is MNHEY and CDR2 SMNVEV (reference sequence). The CDR3 reads CASSWQPANTGELFF. The CDR3 nucleotides read TGTGCCAGCAGTTGGCAGCCAGCGAACACCGGGGAGCTGTTTTTT.

At least ten counts were recorded for this clonotype. V gene TRBV2 combines with J gene TRBJ1-6, with D unclear. Germline V gives CDR1 SNHLY, CDR2 FYNNEI. The V end was cut by 5 bases, the J end by 5 bases, with 10 bases between. The CDR3 covers 14 residues. As DNA, the CDR3 is TGTGCCAGCAGTAGGACGGATAATAATTCACCCCTCCACTTT. It yields the protein CASSRTDNNSPLHF.

This clonotype appeared a few times. V usage is TRBV12-3 or TRBV12-4 and J usage is TRBJ1-2; tentatively, D is TRBD1 (6 bases). The CDR3 is made up of 14 amino acids. Trimming cost V 4 bases and J 6 bases, with 15 bases left between them. CDR3 protein: CASSSHRGLNGYTF. The CDR3, as DNA: TGTGCCAGCAGTTCCCACCGGGGGCTAAATGGCTACACCTTC.

The chain joins TRBV19 to TRBJ1-2; 9 bases agree with TRBD1. Germline loops: CDR1 LNHDA, CDR2 SQIVND (reference sequence). The CDR3 loop spans 16 amino acids. The V gene end was trimmed by 4 bases and the J gene end by 3 bases; junction bases not matched to a gene: 9. CDR3 region: CASSRDRANFYYGYTF. CDR3 sequence (DNA): TGTGCCAGTAGTAGGGACAGGGCGAACTTCTACTATGGCTACACCTTC.